A single TCR beta chain is shown here with its context. PCRs each included synthetic TCR analog templates spiked in. Some clones are missing from TCRdb's copy, which holds only in-frame ones; the method was immunoSEQ multiplex PCR. Of approximately 48,000 clones in the sample, around nine tenths were seen once. These data come from a study of PD-L1 blockade in urothelial cancer. About the study: After treatment start, blood was analyzed at 3 weeks (second dose) and at 6 weeks.

Regarding time point: pretreatment peripheral blood. The sequenced sample was PBMCs, obtained around atezolizumab (anti-PD-L1) treatment. The clonotype comes from a woman aged 60 to 75 with urothelial cancer.

The CDR3, as DNA: TGTGCCAGCAGCCGTAAAGACAGGGTCGCCTACGAGCAGTACTTC. Translated, it gives CASSRKDRVAYEQYF. The chain recombines TRBV5-6 with TRBJ2-7, with 7 nucleotides matching TRBD1. After removal of 4 bases from V and 2 bases from J, the junction contained 9 bases not matched to a gene. Germline CDR1 and CDR2: SGHDT and YYEEEE. The CDR3 is 15 residues long.